These 12 T cell receptor beta chains came from one sample sequenced in a study of T-cell reconstitution after alpha-beta-depleted transplantation in children. Unique molecular identifiers were incorporated into the prepared TCRbeta library. Each CDR3 protein is one row after TCRdb ran MiXCR on the PCR reads. The sample consists of approximately 200,000 distinct CDR3 sequences, roughly 6% of them appearing once. The source material was PBMCs, sampled before TCRalphabeta/CD19-depleted stem cell transplant. These receptors all stem from a girl less than two years old with combined immunodeficiency, due to receive a stem cell transplant.

This clonotype has a count of ten or more. The chain combines TRBV5-1 with TRBJ2-7; 7 nucleotides align to TRBD1. The CDR3 covers 15 residues. J gave up 4 bases and V 3 bases, and 10 bases lay outside the gene matches. Germline V gene data show CDR1 as SGHRS and CDR2 as YFSETQ. CDR3 coding DNA: TGCGCCAGCAGCTACCGACAGGGTCGTAGGTACGAGCAGTACTTC. It translates to CASSYRQGRRYEQYF.

The rearrangement links TRBV12-3 or TRBV12-4 to TRBJ1-1, with TRBD1 matching over 7 bases. After removal of 4 bases from V and 5 bases from J, the junction contained 1 base not matched to a gene. The CDR3 consists of 12 residues. CDR3 DNA sequence: TGTGCCAGCAGTTCAGGGGGAACTGAAGCTTTCTTT. The encoded protein is CASSSGGTEAFF.

On this clonotype: A single base separates this from a much larger clone, so it may be a read error. The conserved final phenylalanine or tryptophan is absent from the CDR3, which likely points to a read error. This rearrangement joins TRBV29-1 to TRBJ1-2, with D possibly TRBD1 on 5 matching bases. In germline, CDR1 is SQVTM, CDR2 ANQGSEA. The CDR3 sequence is 14 residues long. Deletions cut 6 bases from V and 4 bases from J, with 18 bases between. The CDR3 DNA reads as TGCAGCGTCCCTAACGTGGGTGGGGGCTATGGCTACACCTAC. It encodes CSVPNVGGGYGYTY.

The chain carries TRBV7-6 and TRBJ2-1; 7 positions match TRBD2. The germline CDR1 and CDR2 sequences are SGHVS and FNYEAQ. The trim removed 1 base at V and 15 bases at J, leaving 6 bases unmatched. The CDR3 totals 12 residues. CDR3 in DNA: TGTGCCAGCAGCTTAGGCCGGGACTACTGGTTCTTC. It yields the protein CASSLGRDYWFF.

This clonotype was counted only a few times. DNA for the CDR3: TGTGCCAGCAGTTTAGAGGAGCGGAGAATTAATGAGCAGTTCTTC. The encoded protein is CASSLEERRINEQFF. The chain is built from TRBV27 and TRBJ2-1, with D tentatively TRBD2 (5 bases). Germline V gene lookup returns CDR1 MNHEY and CDR2 SMNVEV (reference sequence). V dropped 2 bases and J dropped 7 bases, with 15 bases sitting between them. The CDR3 runs 15 residues.

The rearrangement joins TRBV19 to TRBJ1-4; D might be TRBD1 (5 bases). The CDR3 consists of 14 residues. The germline V gene encodes CDR1 LNHDA and CDR2 SQIVND (reference sequence). V was trimmed by 7 bases and J by 6 bases, leaving 15 bases between them. CDR3 loop: CASTATVYYEKLFF. In DNA form, the CDR3 reads TGTGCCAGTACCGCGACAGTCTACTATGAAAAACTGTTTTTT.

This clonotype was counted between two and nine times. The chain uses TRBV18 and TRBJ1-5, with a weak D call TRBD1 (6 bases). In germline, CDR1 is KGHSH, CDR2 LQKENI. The CDR3 has 15 residues. V lost 3 bases, J lost 5 bases, and 14 bases lay in between. For the CDR3, the DNA is TGTGCCAGCTCACCCGGAGCCGGGGGCGATCAGCCCCAGCATTTT. Protein: CASSPGAGGDQPQHF. Based on the CDR3 plus reference TRBV18 and TRBJ1-5, the full variable domain is NAGVMQNPRHLVRRRGQEARLRCSPMKGHSHVYWYRQLPEEGLKFMVYLQKENIIDESGMPKERFSAEFPKEGPSILRIQQVVRGDSAAYFCASSPGAGGDQPQHFGDGTRLSIL.

This clonotype was seen many times. The J gene is TRBJ2-1, the V gene TRBV30, with a weak D call TRBD2 (6 bases). The CDR3 spans 16 residues. Trimming pared 1 base from V and 6 bases from J, leaving 19 bases between. Germline assignment: CDR1 GTSNPN and CDR2 SVGIG (reference sequence). The CDR3 DNA reads as TGTGCCTGGAGTGCGGGGAGGATCTTCCTTCGCAATGAGCAGTTCTTC. Its protein product is CAWSAGRIFLRNEQFF.

This clonotype showed up many times. The chain uses TRBV5-6 and TRBJ1-2; D uncertain. The V end lost 0 bases, the J end lost 4 bases, and 13 bases lay between the germline ends. Germline V gene data show CDR1 as SGHDT and CDR2 as YYEEEE. The CDR3 has 15 amino acids. CDR3 bases: TGTGCCAGCAGCTTGGATCGTATGGTGAGCTATGGCTACACCTTC. Protein: CASSLDRMVSYGYTF.

This clonotype has a count of ten or more. Mismatch with germline at one junction end may stem from a read error. The gene calls are TRBV7-7 and TRBJ2-3; 10 nucleotides align to TRBD2. The CDR3 covers 17 residues. Germline CDR1 reads SSHAT; CDR2 reads FNYEAQ (reference sequence). For the CDR3, the DNA is TGTGCTAGCAGCTTGAGGAGCGGGAGGGTTAGCACAGATACGCAGTATTTT. Translating gives CASSLRSGRVSTDTQYF.

The sample holds many counts of this clonotype. The chain links TRBV7-8 to TRBJ2-3, with a tentative D call TRBD1 (6 bases). Trimming cost V 2 bases and J 2 bases, with 17 bases left between them. The length of the CDR3 is 17 residues. Germline V CDR1 and CDR2: SGHVS, FQNEAQ. CDR3 sequence: CASSLSRGSPLTDTQYF. CDR3 DNA: TGTGCCAGCAGCTTATCCAGGGGATCGCCACTCACAGATACGCAGTATTTT.

Only a few counts were recorded for this clonotype. The chain links TRBV13 to TRBJ2-2; D may be TRBD2 (5 bases). The germline CDR1 and CDR2 sequences are PRHDT and FYEKMQ (reference sequence). V lost 4 bases and J lost 5, with 23 bases in between. This CDR3 is 18 amino acids long. This CDR3 is CASSSTFRGIVMTGELFF. The DNA for the CDR3 is TGTGCCAGCAGCTCTACTTTTCGGGGTATCGTGATGACCGGGGAGCTGTTTTTT. The complete variable domain, with remaining parts taken from reference TRBV13 and TRBJ2-2, reads AAGVIQSPRHLIKEKRETATLKCYPIPRHDTVYWYQQGPGQDPQFLISFYEKMQSDKGSIPDRFSAQQFSDYHSELNMSSLELGDSALYFCASSSTFRGIVMTGELFFGEGSRLTVL.